A single sample is the source of the 30 T cell receptor beta chains below, sequenced in a study of PD-L1 blockade in urothelial cancer. Sequencing was performed with immunoSEQ multiplex PCR; in TCRdb, only in-frame clones are kept and a portion is missing. In the table there are 70,000 to 75,000 clones, roughly 89% of which are singletons. Time point indicated: pretreatment peripheral blood. The sequences come from PBMCs, collected around atezolizumab (anti-PD-L1) treatment. These receptors were taken from a woman in her seventies with urothelial cancer.

This rearrangement joins TRBV4-1 to TRBJ1-5, with D perhaps TRBD1 (6 bases). The germline V gene encodes CDR1 MGHRA and CDR2 YSYEKL. V was pared by 2 bases and J by 2 bases, with 13 bases between. This CDR3 region has 16 residues. The CDR3 coding sequence is TGCGCCAGCAGCCAATCGGGGGGCAGGGGCAATCAGCCCCAGCATTTT. Amino acids: CASSQSGGRGNQPQHF.

The V and J genes are TRBV7-8 and TRBJ1-4; 7 bases are shared with TRBD1. The V gene's germline CDR1 is SGHVS and CDR2 FQNEAQ. J lost 8 bases, V lost 4 bases, and 10 bases had no gene match. This CDR3 spans 15 amino acids. The CDR3 region is CASSSSTGLREKLFF. DNA of the CDR3: TGTGCCAGCAGCTCCTCGACAGGGCTTAGGGAAAAACTGTTTTTT.

This rearrangement joins TRBV18 to TRBJ2-5; 10 bases are a match to TRBD1. The CDR3 is 17 amino acids. Unmatched junction bases numbered 11, after V lost 4 bases and J lost 3 bases. CDR1 KGHSH and CDR2 LQKENI come from the germline V gene. The CDR3 coding sequence is TGTGCCAGCTCACTGGGCCGGGCTGGGACAGGGGAAGAGACCCAGTACTTC. Its translation is CASSLGRAGTGEETQYF.

The chain joins TRBV19 to TRBJ1-6; D perhaps matches TRBD1 (6 bases). With 7 bases removed from V and 5 bases from J, the gap between germline ends came to 12 bases. Germline V gene lookup returns CDR1 LNHDA and CDR2 SQIVND (reference sequence). The CDR3 runs to 14 residues. The CDR3 DNA is TGTGCCAGTACCCCGACAGGAAATAATTCACCCCTCCACTTT. It yields the protein CASTPTGNNSPLHF.

V usage is TRBV5-1 and J usage is TRBJ2-1; 10 nucleotides align to TRBD1. J lost 5 bases, V lost 2 bases, and 7 bases had no gene match. The CDR3 consists of 16 residues. CDR1 SGHRS and CDR2 YFSETQ come from the germline V gene. CDR3 nucleotide sequence: TGCGCCAGCAGCTTTGGGATGGGGACAGGGGACAATGAGCAGTTCTTC. Translation gives CASSFGMGTGDNEQFF.

This rearrangement joins TRBV2 to TRBJ2-7; D is undetermined. The CDR3 length is 14 residues. V was trimmed by 1 base and J by 4 bases, leaving 11 bases between them. The germline CDR1 and CDR2 sequences are SNHLY and FYNNEI. Here the CDR3 DNA reads TGTGCCAGCAGTGAAGGTTTGCAGGTTTACGAGCAGTACTTC. Its protein product is CASSEGLQVYEQYF.

The chain carries TRBV11-3 and TRBJ2-1; the match to TRBD2 covers 13 bases. The CDR3 has 15 residues. CDR1 is SGHNT, CDR2 YENEEA, per germline. V was pared by 5 bases and J by 5 bases, with 3 bases of the junction left unmatched. The CDR3: CASSLGTSGNNEQFF. CDR3 DNA sequence: TGTGCCAGCAGCCTCGGGACTAGCGGGAACAATGAGCAGTTCTTC.

J is TRBJ1-5 and V is TRBV4-2; weak D call: TRBD1 (5 bases). The CDR3 runs 13 residues. V dropped 3 bases and J dropped 4 bases, with 7 bases sitting between them. Germline V gene lookup returns CDR1 LGHNA and CDR2 YNFKEQ. CDR3 coding DNA: TGTGCCAGCAGCCATGACAGAAATCAGCCCCAGCATTTT. It codes for CASSHDRNQPQHF.

The chain combines TRBV10-1 with TRBJ2-1; TRBD1 matches at 7 bases. Germline-derived CDR1 and CDR2 are WNHNN and SYGVQD (reference sequence). Trimming removed 5 bases from V and 9 bases from J; junction bases left unmatched: 7. The CDR3 contains 13 residues. CDR3 protein: CASSFTGDGEQFF. CDR3 bases: TGCGCCAGCAGTTTTACAGGGGATGGTGAGCAGTTCTTC.

The V and J genes are TRBV5-5 and TRBJ1-1; D is undetermined. The germline gives CDR1 SGHKS, CDR2 YYEKEE (reference sequence). V shed 2 bases and J shed 4 bases, with 9 bases lying between them. The length of the CDR3 is 13 residues. Written as DNA, the CDR3 is TGTGCCAGCAGCTTCGGATCGGGCACTGAAGCTTTCTTT. Encoded protein: CASSFGSGTEAFF.

This clone was found once. The rearrangement uses TRBV5-1 and TRBJ1-2; D ambiguous. Per germline, CDR1 SGHRS and CDR2 YFSETQ. The V end lost 0 bases, the J end lost 0 bases, and 12 bases lay between the germline ends. The CDR3 spans 16 residues. The CDR3 sequence: CASSLAEDGANYGYTF. In DNA, the CDR3 is TGCGCCAGCAGCTTGGCCGAGGATGGTGCTAACTATGGCTACACCTTC.

The chain is built from TRBV10-3 and TRBJ2-2, with 9 bases that match TRBD1. The ends lost 7 bases at V and 1 base at J; junction bases unmatched: 16. Looked up from germline, CDR1 is ENHRY and CDR2 is SYGVKD. The CDR3 has 19 residues. DNA for the CDR3: TGTGCCATCAACCCCGGGTCTGTCTGGGACAGGGAGAACACCGGGGAGCTGTTTTTT. Translation gives CAINPGSVWDRENTGELFF.

The chain links TRBV28 to TRBJ1-2, with 7 bases aligning to TRBD1. With V trimmed by 5 bases and J by 7 bases, 10 bases remained unmatched. The CDR3 length is 14 residues. CDR1 is MDHEN and CDR2 is SYDVKM in the germline V gene. CDR3 bases: TGTGCCAGCAGTCCCGGACAGGTCTCCTTTGGCTACACCTTC. It codes for CASSPGQVSFGYTF.

The table lists this clone with a count of one. The chain couples TRBV7-8 to TRBJ2-2, with 7 bases fitting TRBD1. Germline CDR1 SGHVS, CDR2 FQNEAQ. Trimming removed 1 base from V and 1 base from J; junction bases left unmatched: 6. The CDR3 runs 17 residues. CDR3: CASSLGWDSENTGELFF. CDR3 nucleotide sequence: TGTGCCAGCAGCTTAGGCTGGGACAGTGAGAACACCGGGGAGCTGTTTTTT.

The rearrangement links TRBV12-5 to TRBJ1-1; 8 nucleotides agree with TRBD1. CDR3 length: 14 amino acids. The germline gives CDR1 LGHNT, CDR2 FRNRAP. Germline trimming cut 1 base from V and 3 bases from J; bases unmatched to any gene: 1. CDR3 protein: CASGLGQGYTEAFF. CDR3 coding DNA: TGTGCTAGTGGTTTGGGACAGGGGTACACTGAAGCTTTCTTT. Full variable domain (remainder filled in from reference TRBV12-5 and TRBJ1-1): DARVTQTPRHKVTEMGQEVTMRCQPILGHNTVFWYRQTMMQGLELLAYFRNRAPLDDSGMPKDRFSAEMPDATLATLKIQPSEPRDSAVYFCASGLGQGYTEAFFGQGTRLTVV.

The chain combines TRBV23-1 with TRBJ2-7; TRBD1 agrees at 7 bases. TRBV23-1 is an ORF, with its function uncertain. CDR3 length equals 14 residues. V lost 0 bases to trimming and J lost 2 bases; unmatched junction nucleotides: 1. The CDR3: CASSQSGQAYEQYF. Here the CDR3 DNA reads TGCGCCAGCAGTCAATCTGGACAGGCCTACGAGCAGTACTTC.

The chain employs TRBV21-1 and TRBJ2-2; whether TRBD2, the table's D call, matches the DNA was not checked. TRBV21-1 is termed a pseudogene. The CDR3 spans 17 residues. CDR3 region: CASSKGEERELGGELFF. In DNA, the CDR3 is TGTGCCAGCAGCAAAGGTGAGGAGCGGGAGTTGGGCGGGGAGCTGTTTTTT.

This clone was found once. The V and J genes are TRBV4-1 and TRBJ2-3; 8 nucleotides align to TRBD2. Germline values: CDR1 MGHRA, CDR2 YSYEKL. The CDR3 has 18 residues. V shed 6 bases and J 4 bases; nucleotides not matched to a gene: 18. The CDR3, as DNA: TGCGCCAGCAGAAAGGCGATTAGCGGGGAGGCGGGGGCAGATACGCAGTATTTT. Encoded protein: CASRKAISGEAGADTQYF.

The rearrangement links TRBV5-1 to TRBJ1-1; TRBD1 might be the D (6 bases). Per the germline V gene, CDR1 is SGHRS and CDR2 is YFSETQ. Trimming shortened V by 4 bases and J by 4 bases, and 20 bases separated the two germline ends. CDR3 length: 16 amino acids. The chain's CDR3 is CASSRRDILQGTEAFF. CDR3 DNA: TGCGCCAGCAGCCGACGGGACATACTCCAGGGCACTGAAGCTTTCTTT.

CDR3 nucleotides: TGCGCCAGCAGCCAAGTTTCGCTAGCGGGGTACAATGAGCAGTTCTTC. Its protein product is CASSQVSLAGYNEQFF. J is TRBJ2-1 and V is TRBV4-1; 9 nucleotides align to TRBD2. The J segment lost 4 bases and the V segment lost 1 base, leaving 5 bases of the junction unmatched. CDR1 MGHRA and CDR2 YSYEKL come from the germline V gene. The CDR3 loop spans 16 amino acids.

The chain uses TRBV6-1 and TRBJ1-2, with 8 bases that match TRBD1. CDR1 is MNHNS and CDR2 is SASEGT in the germline V gene. V lost 4 bases to trimming and J lost 1 base; unmatched junction nucleotides: 5. CDR3 length: 15 amino acids. The CDR3 is CASSGGTGNNYGYTF. The CDR3, as DNA: TGTGCCAGCAGTGGGGGGACAGGAAATAACTATGGCTACACCTTC.

This chain links TRBV5-8 with TRBJ1-2; D is unclear. With 5 bases removed from V and 4 bases from J, the gap between germline ends came to 18 bases. The germline V gene has CDR1 SGHTS and CDR2 YDEGEE. The CDR3 runs to 15 residues. The CDR3 reads CASRPVPVRVYGYTF. The CDR3 DNA reads as TGTGCCAGCAGACCAGTACCCGTTCGGGTCTATGGCTACACCTTC.

The rearrangement links TRBV18 to TRBJ2-5, with D maybe TRBD2 (6 bases). V lost 6 bases and J 0 bases, leaving 8 bases between the germline ends. CDR3 length equals 13 residues. Germline V CDR1 and CDR2: KGHSH, LQKENI. CDR3 in DNA: TGTGCCAGCTCGTGGGGGGACCAAGAGACCCAGTACTTC. This translates into CASSWGDQETQYF.

This clone was seen a few times. The genes are TRBV23-1 and TRBJ1-2, with 10 nucleotides matching TRBD1. TRBV23-1 is assigned to the ORF class and has an uncertain function. V trimming: 6 bases; J trimming: 7 bases; junction bases outside the gene matches: 8. The CDR3 totals 14 residues. CDR3 nucleotides: TGCGCCAGCAGAGGGGGGACAGGGGAATCTGGCTACACCTTC. This codes for CASRGGTGESGYTF.

The chain joins TRBV20-1 to TRBJ2-7; possibly TRBD2 for D (5 bases). CDR1 and CDR2 (germline): DFQATT, SNEGSKA (reference sequence). Trimming took 3 bases from V and 9 from J, leaving 12 bases between them. The CDR3 runs 11 residues. CDR3 in DNA: TGCAGTGCTAGGACGCCAGAGGGGCAGTACTTC. It yields the protein CSARTPEGQYF.

V is TRBV30 and J is TRBJ1-6, with 10 bases lining up with TRBD1. Germline CDR1 GTSNPN, CDR2 SVGIG (reference sequence). The V and J ends lost 1 base and 8 bases, in that order; junction bases with no gene match: 5. CDR3 size: 15 residues. The CDR3: CAWSGPGTGDSPLHF. The CDR3, as DNA: TGTGCCTGGAGTGGCCCCGGGACAGGGGATTCACCCCTCCACTTT.

The chain links TRBV6-1 to TRBJ2-2, with TRBD1 matching over 8 bases. The CDR3 has 14 amino acids. V was clipped by 5 bases and J by 6 bases; unmatched bases: 5. CDR1 is MNHNS and CDR2 is SASEGT in the germline V gene. The CDR3, as DNA: TGTGCCAGCAGTACACGACAGGGGCCCGGGGAGCTGTTTTTT. This encodes CASSTRQGPGELFF.

The genes are TRBV2 and TRBJ1-2; the match to TRBD1 covers 7 bases. Per germline, CDR1 SNHLY and CDR2 FYNNEI. V was clipped by 6 bases and J by 1 base; unmatched bases: 2. The CDR3 extends over 13 amino acids. The CDR3 region has the DNA TGTGCCAGCAGACGGGACAGTAACTATGGCTACACCTTC. Translated: CASRRDSNYGYTF.

The rearrangement joins TRBV5-8 to TRBJ1-1, with a weak D call TRBD1 (6 bases). The germline gives CDR1 SGHTS, CDR2 YDEGEE. Trimming cost V 5 bases and J 3 bases, with 14 bases left between them. The CDR3 totals 14 residues. The CDR3: CASRSRGYDTEAFF. In nucleotides, the CDR3 is TGTGCCAGCAGATCCAGGGGTTATGACACTGAAGCTTTCTTT.

This clone has a handful of counts. The chain is built from TRBV10-1 and TRBJ1-1; 8 nucleotides match TRBD1. The CDR3 contains 12 residues. The trim removed 3 bases at V and 11 bases at J, leaving 5 bases unmatched. The germline CDR1 and CDR2 sequences are WNHNN and SYGVQD (reference sequence). The CDR3 nucleotides read TGCGCCAGCAGTGATTCGGACAGGGCGGCTTTCTTT. Protein sequence: CASSDSDRAAFF.